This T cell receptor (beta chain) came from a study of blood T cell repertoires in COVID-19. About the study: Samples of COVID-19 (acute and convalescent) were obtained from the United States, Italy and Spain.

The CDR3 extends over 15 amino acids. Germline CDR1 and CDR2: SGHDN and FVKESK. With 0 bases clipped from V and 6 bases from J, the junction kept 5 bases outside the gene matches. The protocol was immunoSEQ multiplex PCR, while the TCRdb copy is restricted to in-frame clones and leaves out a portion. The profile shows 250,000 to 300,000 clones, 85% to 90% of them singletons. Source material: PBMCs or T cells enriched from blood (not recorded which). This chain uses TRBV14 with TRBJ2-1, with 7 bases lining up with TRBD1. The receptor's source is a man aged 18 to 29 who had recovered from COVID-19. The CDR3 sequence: CASSQDEGGSNEQFF. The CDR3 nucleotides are TGTGCCAGCAGCCAAGATGAAGGGGGCTCCAATGAGCAGTTCTTC. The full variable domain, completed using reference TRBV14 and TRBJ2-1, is EAGVTQFPSHSVIEKGQTVTLRCDPISGHDNLYWYRRVMGKEIKFLLHFVKESKQDESGMPNNRFLAERTGGTYSTLKVQPAELEDSGVYFCASSQDEGGSNEQFFGPGTRLTVL.